This entry describes one T cell receptor (beta chain). Its antigen is undetermined. The data stem from a study of cytomegalovirus exposure and HLA in healthy donors. Study findings and constraints: According to a subsequent analysis, TCR clusters from the first cohort were inclined to appear together in the 120 validation repertoires. Listed as cytomegalovirus-associated were 164 TCR beta chains.

TCRdb's copy holds only in-frame clones and misses some; the assay was immunoSEQ multiplex PCR. The sample records tens of thousands of clones, nearly 90% being singletons. J gave up 6 bases and V 3 bases, and 10 bases lay outside the gene matches. The germline gives CDR1 SGHVS, CDR2 FQNEAQ. This CDR3 spans 16 amino acids. The sequenced sample was PBMCs. This sequence was found in a woman aged 18-29 years in good health and CMV-seronegative. The chain recombines TRBV7-8 with TRBJ2-7; 11 bases fit TRBD2. CDR3 sequence reads: CASSFRTSGSKVEQYF. In DNA form, the CDR3 reads TGTGCCAGCAGCTTTCGGACTAGCGGGTCCAAGGTCGAGCAGTACTTC.